The 12 T cell receptor beta chains given below trace back to one sample, sequenced in a study of OX40 agonist ivuxolimab in advanced cancers. The repertoire was sequenced with immunoSEQ multiplex PCR; TCRdb's copy has only in-frame clones and lacks some. The table shows over 20,000 clones, with 77% occurring only once. The source material was CD4+ or CD8+ T cells sorted from blood, sampled in a trial of the OX40 agonist ivuxolimab. The source of these receptors is an adult with an advanced solid tumor such as melanoma, head and neck, liver or kidney cancer.

The chain uses TRBV19 and TRBJ1-3; D possibly corresponds to TRBD1 (5 bases). Between the trimmed V and J ends, which lost 3 bases and 0 bases, there was a span of 12 bases. The CDR3 extends over 16 amino acids. Germline CDR1 LNHDA, CDR2 SQIVND (reference sequence). The CDR3 reads CASSIQYRSSGNTIYF. CDR3 sequence (DNA): TGTGCCAGTAGTATCCAGTACAGGAGCTCTGGAAACACCATATATTTT.

To note about this clone: Other DNA sequences from this sample encode an identical CDR3 as well. This rearrangement joins TRBV7-2 to TRBJ2-1; 9 nucleotides agree with TRBD2. The CDR3 sequence is 16 residues long. Germline assignment: CDR1 SGHTA and CDR2 FQGNSA. Trimming cost V 4 bases and J 0 bases; bases outside gene matches: 4. CDR3 protein: CASSSSGGSSYNEQFF. The CDR3 coding sequence is TGTGCCAGCAGCTCAAGCGGGGGGAGCTCCTACAATGAGCAGTTCTTC.

A word on this clone: This clone may be a read error of a much larger clone one base away. The chain joins TRBV7-2 to TRBJ1-4; D is possibly TRBD1 (5 bases). V was clipped by 3 bases and J by 0 bases, with 14 bases between them. Germline CDR1 and CDR2: SGHTA and FQGNSA. This CDR3 comprises 17 residues. CDR3 protein: CASSLVGDTATNEKLFF. The CDR3 DNA is TGTGCCAGCAGCTTGGTGGGGGATACCGCAACTAATGAAAAACTGTTTTTT.

The V gene is TRBV7-6, the J gene TRBJ2-1; D may be TRBD2 (5 bases). V dropped 3 bases and J dropped 8 bases, with 8 bases sitting between them. Germline CDR1 reads SGHVS; CDR2 reads FNYEAQ. The CDR3 is 12 amino acids. The DNA of the CDR3 is TGTGCCAGCAGCTTGCTCGGGGATGAGCAGTTCTTC. Encoded protein: CASSLLGDEQFF.

This chain links TRBV9 with TRBJ2-2; D gene unclear. Deletions cut 4 bases from V and 1 base from J, with 8 bases between. Germline V CDR1 and CDR2: SGDLS, YYNGEE. The CDR3 runs to 14 residues. CDR3 nucleotide sequence: TGTGCCAGCAGCCGGGCAGGGAACACCGGGGAGCTGTTTTTT. Translating it yields CASSRAGNTGELFF.

This chain connects TRBV7-9 to TRBJ2-5; D perhaps matches TRBD1 (5 bases). TRBJ2-7 matches the DNA end more closely, so the J call is doubtful. This CDR3 is 13 amino acids long. Germline CDR1 is SEHNR and CDR2 is FQNEAQ (reference sequence). Here the CDR3 DNA reads TGTGCCAGCAGCCCGAAGGGGCGAAACGAGCAGTACTTC. Translated, it gives CASSPKGRNEQYF.

This sequence joins TRBV5-1 and TRBJ2-7; perhaps TRBD1 as D (8 bases). Trimming pared 7 bases from V and 3 bases from J, leaving 17 bases between. Germline CDR1 SGHRS, CDR2 YFSETQ. The CDR3 length is 14 residues. The CDR3 region is CASARTGTIYEQYF. CDR3 coding DNA: TGCGCCAGCGCCCGGACAGGGACTATCTACGAGCAGTACTTC.

This chain connects TRBV10-3 to TRBJ2-2; 8 nucleotides align to TRBD1. From germline, CDR1 is ENHRY and CDR2 SYGVKD. The CDR3 loop spans 16 amino acids. Trimming took 1 base from V and 8 from J; bases not matched to a gene: 9. DNA of the CDR3: TGTGCCATCAGTGAGTGGGCAGGGGGCAATTCAGGGGAGCTGTTTTTT. It is translated as CAISEWAGGNSGELFF.

The chain links TRBV5-1 to TRBJ2-1; 9 nucleotides match TRBD1. From germline, CDR1 is SGHRS and CDR2 YFSETQ. V lost 4 bases to trimming and J lost 9 bases; unmatched junction nucleotides: 14. The CDR3 spans 16 residues. The CDR3 region has the DNA TGCGCCAGCAGCAGAGGAGTCCCGGGACAGGGTTCTGAGCAGTTCTTC. Translated: CASSRGVPGQGSEQFF.

V usage is TRBV28 and J usage is TRBJ2-7, with a weak D call TRBD2 (5 bases). Germline assignment: CDR1 MDHEN and CDR2 SYDVKM. The V end lost 6 bases, the J end lost 3 bases, and 9 bases lay between the germline ends. The CDR3 is 12 amino acids. In DNA, the CDR3 is TGTGCCAGCAGACGGACTTTCTACGAGCAGTACTTC. It encodes CASRRTFYEQYF. Full variable domain (outside the CDR3, taken from reference TRBV28 and TRBJ2-7): DVKVTQSSRYLVKRTGEKVFLECVQDMDHENMFWYRQDPGLGLRLIYFSYDVKMKEKGDIPEGYSVSREKKERFSLILESASTNQTSMYLCASRRTFYEQYFGPGTRLTVT.

The CDR3 coding sequence is TGCGCCAGCAGCACGGGACTAGCGGGCCCCCCCTCCTACGAGCAGTACTTC. This codes for CASSTGLAGPPSYEQYF. The gene calls are TRBV5-1 and TRBJ2-7, with 12 nucleotides matching TRBD2. The CDR3 sequence is 17 residues long. Trimming took 4 bases from V and 0 from J; bases not matched to a gene: 8. Per the germline V gene, CDR1 is SGHRS and CDR2 is YFSETQ.

About this clone itself: The junction departs from the called germline gene at one end, perhaps through a read error. V gene TRBV4-2 combines with J gene TRBJ2-7, with 10 bases that match TRBD2. Germline CDR1 is LGHNA and CDR2 is YNFKEQ. CDR3 length: 12 residues. This CDR3 reads CASSHTSGIFSF. The CDR3, as DNA: TGTGCCAGCAGCCATACTAGCGGGATCTTCTCTTTC.